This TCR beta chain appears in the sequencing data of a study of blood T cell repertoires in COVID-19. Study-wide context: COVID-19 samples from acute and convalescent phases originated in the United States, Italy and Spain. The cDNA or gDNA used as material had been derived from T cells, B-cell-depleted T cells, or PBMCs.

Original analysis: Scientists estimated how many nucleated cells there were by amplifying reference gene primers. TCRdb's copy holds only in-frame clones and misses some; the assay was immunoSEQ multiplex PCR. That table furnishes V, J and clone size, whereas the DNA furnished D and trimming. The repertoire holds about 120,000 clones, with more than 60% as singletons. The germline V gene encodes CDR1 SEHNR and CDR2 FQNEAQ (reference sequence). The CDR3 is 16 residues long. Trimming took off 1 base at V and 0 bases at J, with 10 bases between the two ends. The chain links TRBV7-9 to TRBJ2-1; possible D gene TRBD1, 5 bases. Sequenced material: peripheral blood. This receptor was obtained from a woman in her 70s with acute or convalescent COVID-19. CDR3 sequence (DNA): TGTGCCAGCAGCTTAGTAGGGGCTAGCTCCTACAATGAGCAGTTCTTC. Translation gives CASSLVGASSYNEQFF.